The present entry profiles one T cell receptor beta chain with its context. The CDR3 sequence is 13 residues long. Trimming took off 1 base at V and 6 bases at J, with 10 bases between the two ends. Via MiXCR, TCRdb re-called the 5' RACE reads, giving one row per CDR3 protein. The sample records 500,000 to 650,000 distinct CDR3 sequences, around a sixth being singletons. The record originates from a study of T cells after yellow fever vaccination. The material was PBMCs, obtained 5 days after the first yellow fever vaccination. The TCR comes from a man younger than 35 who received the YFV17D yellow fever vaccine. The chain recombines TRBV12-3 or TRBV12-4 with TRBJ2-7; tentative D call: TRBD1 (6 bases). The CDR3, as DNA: TGTGCCAGCAGTTTAGAACAGGGAGCCGAGCAGTACGTC. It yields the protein CASSLEQGAEQYV.